This TCR beta chain was documented in a study of T cell repertoires in cytomegalovirus infection. Study-wide context: Matching HLA type and CMV infection were both indicated by public TCR beta signatures. Study results and limitations: Frequencies of public TCR beta families were cumulated, and this identified carriers of CMV plus the relevant HLA. Ex vivo responses were dominated by HLA-C-restricted CMV-specific TCR beta clonotypes.

CDR3 length: 19 amino acids. CDR1 and CDR2 from the germline V gene are MNHEY and SVGAGI. V lost 0 bases, J lost 2 bases, and 23 bases lay in between. TCRdb re-called the reads through MiXCR, storing one row per CDR3 protein. The sample includes just under 550,000 distinct CDR3 sequences, about 30% seen only once; the top ten take 13%. This clonotype came up a few times. Antigen: not known. This TCR derives from a human donor in good health (CMV status not recorded). Some clones in this sample may be carry-over from other donors' samples. The chain has TRBV6-5 and TRBJ2-7; D uncertain. The sample comprised PBMCs. The CDR3 is CASSYSGPSALPSTYEQYF. CDR3 DNA: TGTGCCAGCAGTTACTCTGGGCCCAGCGCCCTGCCCTCTACCTACGAGCAGTACTTC.